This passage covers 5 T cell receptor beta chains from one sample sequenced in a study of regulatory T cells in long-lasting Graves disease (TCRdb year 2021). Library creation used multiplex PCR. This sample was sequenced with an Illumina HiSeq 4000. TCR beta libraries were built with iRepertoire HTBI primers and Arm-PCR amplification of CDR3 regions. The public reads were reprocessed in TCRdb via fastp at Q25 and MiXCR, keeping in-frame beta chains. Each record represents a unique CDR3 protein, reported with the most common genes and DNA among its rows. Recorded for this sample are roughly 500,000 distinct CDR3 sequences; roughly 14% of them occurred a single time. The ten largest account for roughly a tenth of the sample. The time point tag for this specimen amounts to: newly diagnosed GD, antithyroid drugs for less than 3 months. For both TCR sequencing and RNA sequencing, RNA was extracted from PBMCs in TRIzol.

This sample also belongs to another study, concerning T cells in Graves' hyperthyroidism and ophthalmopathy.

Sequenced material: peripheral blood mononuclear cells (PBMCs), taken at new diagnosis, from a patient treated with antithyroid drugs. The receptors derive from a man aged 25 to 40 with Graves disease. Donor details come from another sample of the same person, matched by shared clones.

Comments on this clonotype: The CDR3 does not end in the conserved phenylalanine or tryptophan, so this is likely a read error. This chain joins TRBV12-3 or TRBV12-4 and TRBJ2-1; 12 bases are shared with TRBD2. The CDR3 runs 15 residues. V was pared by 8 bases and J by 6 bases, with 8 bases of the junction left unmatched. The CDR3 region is CASSPLAGGTNEQFL. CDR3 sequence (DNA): TGTGCCAGCTCACCCCTAGCGGGAGGGACCAATGAGCAGTTCCTC.

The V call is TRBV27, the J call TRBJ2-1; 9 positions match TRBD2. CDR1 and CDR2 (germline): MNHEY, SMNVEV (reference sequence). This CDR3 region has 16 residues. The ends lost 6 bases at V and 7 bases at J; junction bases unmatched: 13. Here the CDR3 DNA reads TGTGCCAGCAGCCGAGAGGCCAGCGGGAGGTTTAATGAGCAGTTCTTC. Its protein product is CASSREASGRFNEQFF.

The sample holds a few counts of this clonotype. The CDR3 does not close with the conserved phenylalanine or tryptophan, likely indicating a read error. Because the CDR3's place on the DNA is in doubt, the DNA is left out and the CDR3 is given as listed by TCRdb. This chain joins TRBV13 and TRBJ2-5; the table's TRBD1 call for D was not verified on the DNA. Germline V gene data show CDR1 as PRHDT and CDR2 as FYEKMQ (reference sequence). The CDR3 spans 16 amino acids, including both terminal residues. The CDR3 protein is CASSQGLWNPPDSRRV.

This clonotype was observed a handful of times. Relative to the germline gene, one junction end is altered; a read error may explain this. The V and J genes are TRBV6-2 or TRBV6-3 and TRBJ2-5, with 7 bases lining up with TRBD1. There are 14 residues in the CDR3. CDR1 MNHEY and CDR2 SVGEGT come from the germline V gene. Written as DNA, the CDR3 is TGTGCCAGCAGTTGGGGACAGCACCAAGAGACCCGGTACTTC. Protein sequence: CASSWGQHQETRYF.

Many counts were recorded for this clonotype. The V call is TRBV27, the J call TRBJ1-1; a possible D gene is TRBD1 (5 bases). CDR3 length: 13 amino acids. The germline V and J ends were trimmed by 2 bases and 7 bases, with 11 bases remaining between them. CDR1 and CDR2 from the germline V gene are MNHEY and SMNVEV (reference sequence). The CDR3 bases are TGTGCCAGCAGTTTAACGAGTGGGGGTGAAGCTTTCTTT. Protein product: CASSLTSGGEAFF.